These T cell receptor beta chains were read from a single sample in a study of long-term antiretroviral therapy in people with HIV. TCRdb's table, derived via immunoSEQ multiplex PCR, lists solely in-frame clones and lacks some. The sample records around 21,000 clones, approximately 81% being singletons. The input for sequencing was unsorted PBMCs, taken 1.9 years after starting antiretroviral therapy. The receptors derive from a woman in her forties or fifties with HIV. CDR3s leave out the opening cysteine and the closing phenylalanine or tryptophan.

V gene	J gene	CDR3 protein
TRBV19	TRBJ2-1	ASSIGAGRSSYNEQF
TRBV28	TRBJ1-5	ASSLWEQGAGQPQH
TRBV4-2	TRBJ2-5	ASSQGRGMGWETQY
TRBV13	TRBJ2-5	ASSSDRDMNMNQETQY
TRBV7-3	TRBJ2-7	ASSFSGILGEQY
TRBV27	TRBJ1-2	ASSQLGRGGYT
TRBV7-9	TRBJ2-6	ASSLSGGSGANVLT
TRBV4-1	TRBJ2-3	ASSLIDRGPHFTDTQY
TRBV9	TRBJ2-7	ASSVEGRGGNEQY
TRBV28	TRBJ1-1	ASSLQREVAF
TRBV30	TRBJ2-3	AWSAWTSTDTQY
TRBV4-3	TRBJ1-3	ASSQENRSGNTIY
TRBV28	TRBJ1-2	ASSSYAPVGGKYGYT
TRBV9	TRBJ1-2	ASSHGTALSNYGYT
TRBV5-5	TRBJ2-7	ASSADRGIREQY
TRBV19	TRBJ1-1	ASSGWREAF
TRBV5-1	TRBJ2-3	ASSWPTGGTTDTQY
TRBV20-1	TRBJ1-4	GGITNEKLF
TRBV2	TRBJ1-5	ASSLGRGNQPQH
TRBV10-3	TRBJ1-2	ASAGTALNYGYT
TRBV28	TRBJ2-5	ASRPGGKTQY
TRBV18	TRBJ2-2	ASSPLSTPAAGELF
TRBV5-1	TRBJ1-1	ASSFSGSSEAF
TRBV18	TRBJ1-2	ASSPLDPPSGYT
TRBV4-2	TRBJ2-1	ASSQDRPNEQF
TRBV13	TRBJ2-1	ASSLGDNEQF
TRBV27	TRBJ2-5	ASGLQETQY
TRBV30	TRBJ2-5	AWSVGYPQETQY
TRBV6-6	TRBJ2-3	ASSDRARRVDTQY
TRBV4-3	TRBJ1-1	ASSQDLGGRTEAF
TRBV6-5	TRBJ1-5	ASSRDRDNQPQH
TRBV14	TRBJ2-2	ASSQDHRGTITGELF
TRBV19	TRBJ1-2	ASSRQDVGYGYT
TRBV5-5	TRBJ2-3	ASSEDRGRDTQY
TRBV29-1	TRBJ1-1	SVDGRLGGRTEAF
TRBV18	TRBJ1-4	ASSDGTTNEKLF
TRBV9	TRBJ2-7	ASSVDEGTTYEQY
TRBV2	TRBJ1-6	ASSLYNSPLH
TRBV19	TRBJ2-7	ASSIASLAGANYEQY
TRBV18	TRBJ1-1	ASSPAKGHEAF
TRBV5-5	TRBJ2-2	ASSLDWGTGELF
TRBV6-1	TRBJ1-5	ASSESRQPQH
TRBV7-9	TRBJ1-1	ASSLDVNTEAF
TRBV19	TRBJ2-2	ASSIVRTSKNTGELF
TRBV7-9	TRBJ1-1	ASSLRTGLGTEAF
TRBV5-1	TRBJ1-2	ASSLGQGARGYT
TRBV11-2	TRBJ2-7	ASTRGLAGPAGTHEQY
TRBV12-2	TRBJ1-1	ASRPTVSAEAF
TRBV4-2	TRBJ2-5	ASSQGGGKGETQY
TRBV7-8	TRBJ1-1	ASSSTRGRGAEAF
TRBV2	TRBJ2-1	ASTSTPGYNEQF
TRBV27	TRBJ2-3	ASSHLTSGDPDTQY
TRBV19	TRBJ1-1	ASFGAGGMGNTEAF
TRBV30	TRBJ1-2	AWSGSIAVSYGYT
TRBV5-6	TRBJ2-7	ASSLGARVYEQY
TRBV6-7	TRBJ2-3	ASSRQGDTQY
TRBV4-2	TRBJ2-1	ASSHRGKGYNEQF
TRBV4-1	TRBJ2-7	ASSLRSGGIDEQY
TRBV5-1	TRBJ2-2	ASRDPPGGELF